Each of the 15 T cell receptor beta chains below was sequenced from the same sample in a study of spatial heterogeneity in lung cancer. Using its own MiXCR run on the 5' RACE reads, TCRdb lists one record per CDR3 protein. The sample holds about 95,000 distinct CDR3 sequences; around 10% are singletons and the top ten take 6.9%. Time point defined: sample taken at primary tumor resection. Whole RNA came from tumor, nontumor lung or frozen PBMC and was sequenced without being sorted. The sequencing used PBMCs, collected at surgery. The origin of the receptors is a male donor with early-stage non-small cell lung cancer.

The chain combines TRBV7-9 with TRBJ1-1; possibly TRBD1 for D (5 bases). The CDR3 has 18 residues. Between the trimmed V and J ends, which lost 5 bases and 3 bases, there was a span of 25 bases. Germline CDR1 SEHNR, CDR2 FQNEAQ (reference sequence). CDR3 nucleotide sequence: TGTGCCAGCAGCCGTCTGGCGGGGCGCGAATCGAGGGACACTGAAGCTTTCTTT. Residues: CASSRLAGRESRDTEAFF. Supplemented by reference TRBV7-9 and TRBJ1-1, the full variable domain reads DTGVSQNPRHKITKRGQNVTFRCDPISEHNRLYWYRQTLGQGPEFLTYFQNEAQLEKSRLLSDRFSAERPKGSFSTLEIQRTEQGDSAMYLCASSRLAGRESRDTEAFFGQGTRLTVV.

The rearrangement uses TRBV20-1 and TRBJ2-7; D possibly corresponds to TRBD2 (7 bases). CDR1 and CDR2 from the germline V gene are DFQATT and SNEGSKA (reference sequence). The CDR3 loop spans 15 amino acids. V was cut by 0 bases and J by 3 bases, with 15 bases left in between. The CDR3 here is CSARDRQGGGYEQYF. CDR3 sequence (DNA): TGCAGTGCTAGAGATCGGCAGGGAGGGGGCTACGAGCAGTACTTC.

This clonotype has only a few counts. The J gene is TRBJ2-5, the V gene TRBV5-4; weak D call: TRBD1 (5 bases). Germline CDR1 is SGHNT and CDR2 is YYREEE (reference sequence). V lost 1 base to trimming and J lost 2 bases, with 15 bases between them. The CDR3 length is 16 residues. The CDR3 sequence is CASSLSNRKGQETQYF. The DNA of the CDR3 is TGTGCCAGCAGCTTGTCGAATCGGAAGGGGCAAGAGACCCAGTACTTC.

The chain recombines TRBV30 with TRBJ2-7; TRBD1 matches at 7 bases. The junction had 11 bases not matched to a gene; V was cut back by 1 base and J by 2 bases. The CDR3 contains 16 residues. Per germline, CDR1 GTSNPN and CDR2 SVGIG (reference sequence). The CDR3: CAWSDPAGGHAYEQYF. The CDR3 DNA is TGTGCCTGGAGTGACCCAGCAGGGGGACACGCCTACGAGCAGTACTTC.

V usage is TRBV20-1 and J usage is TRBJ1-6; 8 positions agree with TRBD1. With 4 bases clipped from V and 5 bases from J, the junction kept 4 bases outside the gene matches. The germline V gene encodes CDR1 DFQATT and CDR2 SNEGSKA (reference sequence). CDR3 length: 14 residues. As DNA, the CDR3 is TGCAGTGCTACCGGACAGGGCAATAATTCACCCCTCCACTTT. Translating gives CSATGQGNNSPLHF.

This chain uses TRBV7-3 with TRBJ2-1; unclear D gene. Trimming removed 1 base from V and 5 bases from J, with 6 bases in between. Looked up from germline, CDR1 is SGHTA and CDR2 is FQGTGA. This CDR3 is built from 13 residues. The CDR3 loop is CASSLNTNNEQFF. The CDR3 coding sequence is TGTGCCAGCAGCTTAAATACCAACAATGAGCAGTTCTTC.

This rearrangement joins TRBV7-8 to TRBJ2-3; 8 bases align to TRBD1. There are 19 residues in the CDR3. V was clipped by 3 bases and J by 0 bases; unmatched bases: 14. Looked up from germline, CDR1 is SGHVS and CDR2 is FQNEAQ. As DNA, the CDR3 is TGTGCCAGCAGCTTCCTTAGTGGACAGGGCAGAGAAAGCACAGATACGCAGTATTTT. Its translation: CASSFLSGQGRESTDTQYF.

This clonotype was observed many times. This chain uses TRBV5-1 with TRBJ2-7; D gene uncertain. Trimming cost V 4 bases and J 7 bases, with 18 bases left between them. This CDR3 is built from 14 residues. CDR1 SGHRS and CDR2 YFSETQ come from the germline V gene. CDR3 loop: CASSPRLGLREQYF. The CDR3 DNA is TGCGCCAGCAGCCCTCGCCTTGGGTTGAGGGAGCAGTACTTC. Together with reference TRBV5-1 and TRBJ2-7, the CDR3 gives the full variable domain: KAGVTQTPRYLIKTRGQQVTLSCSPISGHRSVSWYQQTPGQGLQFLFEYFSETQRNKGNFPGRFSGRQFSNSRSEMNVSTLELGDSALYLCASSPRLGLREQYFGPGTRLTVT.

The chain recombines TRBV5-1 with TRBJ1-1; no clear D. The ends were cut back, 0 bases at V and 7 bases at J, with 10 bases in the middle. Per germline, CDR1 SGHRS and CDR2 YFSETQ. This CDR3 is built from 13 residues. The chain's CDR3 is CASSLGTANEAFF. The CDR3 DNA follows: TGCGCCAGCAGCTTGGGAACGGCTAATGAAGCTTTCTTT.

The chain carries TRBV9 and TRBJ1-6, with TRBD1 as a possible D gene (5 bases). Germline assignment: CDR1 SGDLS and CDR2 YYNGEE. V dropped 0 bases and J dropped 7 bases, with 11 bases sitting between them. The CDR3 is 15 residues long. The CDR3 DNA reads as TGTGCCAGCAGCGTAGGTGGCAGGGAGAATTCACCCCTCCACTTT. Amino acid sequence: CASSVGGRENSPLHF.

This clonotype came up a few times. CDR3 amino acids: CASSLQGATQYF. The CDR3 DNA reads as TGTGCCAGCAGCTTACAGGGGGCGACCCAGTACTTC. The chain carries TRBV7-2 and TRBJ2-5; TRBD1 matches at 8 bases. V gave up 2 bases and J gave up 7 bases; unmatched junction bases: 0. The length of the CDR3 is 12 residues. The germline gives CDR1 SGHTA, CDR2 FQGNSA.

This clonotype was detected ten times or more. CDR3 sequence: CAISIAGDRNEQFF. CDR3 nucleotide sequence: TGTGCCATCAGTATAGCGGGAGATCGGAATGAGCAGTTCTTC. V and J are TRBV10-3 and TRBJ2-1; 9 bases fit TRBD2. V shed 5 bases, J shed 7 bases, and the junction held 6 bases outside the gene matches. CDR3 size: 14 residues. CDR1 is ENHRY, CDR2 SYGVKD, per germline.

The chain is built from TRBV20-1 and TRBJ1-1; 7 bases line up with TRBD1. This CDR3 is built from 13 residues. Germline-derived CDR1 and CDR2 are DFQATT and SNEGSKA (reference sequence). V was pared by 3 bases and J by 5 bases, with 6 bases of the junction left unmatched. CDR3: CSASRPGGTEAFF. CDR3 bases: TGCAGTGCTAGTCGTCCAGGGGGAACTGAAGCTTTCTTT.

This clonotype was found once. The junction shows a germline mismatch at one end, possibly a read error. This chain connects TRBV28 to TRBJ2-2; possible D gene TRBD2, 5 bases. From germline, CDR1 is MDHEN and CDR2 SYDVKM. The CDR3 extends over 12 amino acids. For the CDR3, the DNA is TGTCAAAGCGGCAGTAACACCGGGGAGCTGATTTTT. Protein product: CQSGSNTGELIF. Full variable domain (missing parts from reference TRBV28 and TRBJ2-2): DVKVTQSSRYLVKRTGEKVFLECVQDMDHENMFWYRQDPGLGLRLIYFSYDVKMKEKGDIPEGYSVSREKKERFSLILESASTNQTSMYLCQSGSNTGELIFGEGSRLTVL.

This clonotype was picked up a small number of times. The chain couples TRBV10-1 to TRBJ2-7, with D maybe TRBD1 (5 bases). Germline assignment: CDR1 WNHNN and CDR2 SYGVQD (reference sequence). The CDR3 covers 14 residues. V lost 9 bases to trimming and J lost 3 bases, with 18 bases between them. CDR3 protein: CASHARASLYEQYF. The DNA of the CDR3 is TGCGCCAGTCACGCCAGGGCCTCTCTCTACGAGCAGTACTTC.